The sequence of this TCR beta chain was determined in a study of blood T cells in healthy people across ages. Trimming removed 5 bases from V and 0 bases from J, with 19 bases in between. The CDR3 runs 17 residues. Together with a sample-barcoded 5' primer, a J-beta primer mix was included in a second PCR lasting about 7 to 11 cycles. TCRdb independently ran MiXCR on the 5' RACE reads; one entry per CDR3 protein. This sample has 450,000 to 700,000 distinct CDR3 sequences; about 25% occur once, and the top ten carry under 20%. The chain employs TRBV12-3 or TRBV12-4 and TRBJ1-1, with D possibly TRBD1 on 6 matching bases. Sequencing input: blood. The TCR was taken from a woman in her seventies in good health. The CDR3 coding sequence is TGTGCCAGCAGTCCCGCCTGGGGCGGGGGCATGAACACTGAAGCTTTCTTT. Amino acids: CASSPAWGGGMNTEAFF.